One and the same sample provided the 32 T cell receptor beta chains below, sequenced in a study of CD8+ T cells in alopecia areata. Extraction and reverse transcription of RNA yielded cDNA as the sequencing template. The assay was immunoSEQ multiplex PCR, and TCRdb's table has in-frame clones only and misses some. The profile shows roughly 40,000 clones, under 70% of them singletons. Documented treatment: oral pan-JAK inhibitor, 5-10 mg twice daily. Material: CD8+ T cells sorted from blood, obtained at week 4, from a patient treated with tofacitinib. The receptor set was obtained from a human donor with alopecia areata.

CDR3 in amino acids: CAIKSGNTIYF. DNA for the CDR3: TGTGCCATCAAGTCTGGAAACACCATATATTTT. The chain links TRBV25-1 to TRBJ1-3; no clear D gene. CDR3 length: 11 residues. CDR1 is MGHDK, CDR2 SYGVNS, per germline. V was pared by 10 bases and J by 1 base, with 5 bases between.

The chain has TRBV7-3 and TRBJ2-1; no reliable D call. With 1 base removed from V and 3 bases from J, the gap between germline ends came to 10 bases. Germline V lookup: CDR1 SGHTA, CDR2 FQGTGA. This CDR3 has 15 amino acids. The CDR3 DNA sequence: TGTGCCAGCAGCTTAATGGGAAATAACTACAATGAGCAGTTCTTC. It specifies CASSLMGNNYNEQFF.

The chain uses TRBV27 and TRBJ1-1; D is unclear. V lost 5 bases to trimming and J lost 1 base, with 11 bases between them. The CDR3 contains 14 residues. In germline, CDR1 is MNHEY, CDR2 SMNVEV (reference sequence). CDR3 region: CASSPQWGNTEAFF. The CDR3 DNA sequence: TGTGCCAGCAGTCCCCAGTGGGGGAACACTGAAGCTTTCTTT.

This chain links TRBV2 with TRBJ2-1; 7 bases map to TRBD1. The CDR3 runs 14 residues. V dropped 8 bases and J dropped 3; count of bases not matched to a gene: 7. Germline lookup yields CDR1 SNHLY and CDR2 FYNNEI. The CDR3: CASGDSPSYNEQFF. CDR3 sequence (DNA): TGTGCCAGCGGGGACAGCCCCAGCTACAATGAGCAGTTCTTC. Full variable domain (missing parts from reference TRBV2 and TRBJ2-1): EPEVTQTPSHQVTQMGQEVILRCVPISNHLYFYWYRQILGQKVEFLVSFYNNEISEKSEIFDDQFSVERPDGSNFTLKIRSTKLEDSAMYFCASGDSPSYNEQFFGPGTRLTVL.

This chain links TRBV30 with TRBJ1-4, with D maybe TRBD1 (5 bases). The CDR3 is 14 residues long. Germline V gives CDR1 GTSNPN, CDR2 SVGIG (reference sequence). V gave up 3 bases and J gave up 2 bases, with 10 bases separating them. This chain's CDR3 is CAWSPGVTNEKLFF. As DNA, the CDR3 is TGTGCCTGGAGCCCGGGGGTTACTAATGAAAAACTGTTTTTT.

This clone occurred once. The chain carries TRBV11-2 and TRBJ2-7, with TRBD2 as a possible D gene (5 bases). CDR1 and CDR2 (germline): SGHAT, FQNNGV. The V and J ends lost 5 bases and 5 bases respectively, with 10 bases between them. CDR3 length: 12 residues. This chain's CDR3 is CASSPNGDEQYF. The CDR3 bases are TGTGCCAGCAGCCCTAACGGGGACGAGCAGTACTTC.

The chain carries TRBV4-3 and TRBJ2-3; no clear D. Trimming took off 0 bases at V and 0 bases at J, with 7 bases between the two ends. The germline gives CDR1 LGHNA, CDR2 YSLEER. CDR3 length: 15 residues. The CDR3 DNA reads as TGCGCCAGCAGCCAAGATAGGTATAGCACAGATACGCAGTATTTT. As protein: CASSQDRYSTDTQYF.

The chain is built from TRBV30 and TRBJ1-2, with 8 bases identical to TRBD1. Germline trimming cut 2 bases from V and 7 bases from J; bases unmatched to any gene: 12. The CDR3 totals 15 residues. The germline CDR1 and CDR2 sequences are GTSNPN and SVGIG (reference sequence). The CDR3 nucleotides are TGTGCCTGGAGTACCGGACAGGGAGGATTCGGTGGCTACACCTTC. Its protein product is CAWSTGQGGFGGYTF. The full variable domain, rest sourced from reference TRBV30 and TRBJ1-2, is SQTIHQWPATLVQPVGSPLSLECTVEGTSNPNLYWYRQAAGRGLQLLFYSVGIGQISSEVPQNLSASRPQDRQFILSSKKLLLSDSGFYLCAWSTGQGGFGGYTFGSGTRLTVV.

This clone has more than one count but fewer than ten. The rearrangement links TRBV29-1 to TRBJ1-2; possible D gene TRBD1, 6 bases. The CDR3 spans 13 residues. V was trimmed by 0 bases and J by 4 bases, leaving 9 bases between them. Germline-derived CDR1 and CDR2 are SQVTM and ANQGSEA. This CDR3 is CSVEEDSSYGYTF. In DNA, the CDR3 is TGCAGCGTTGAAGAGGACAGTTCCTATGGCTACACCTTC.

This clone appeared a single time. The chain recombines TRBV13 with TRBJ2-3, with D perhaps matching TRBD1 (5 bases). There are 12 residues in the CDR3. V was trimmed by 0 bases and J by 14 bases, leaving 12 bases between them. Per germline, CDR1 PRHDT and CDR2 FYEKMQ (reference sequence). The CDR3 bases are TGTGCCAGCAGCTTAGGGGACACCTGGGCGTATTTT. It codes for CASSLGDTWAYF.

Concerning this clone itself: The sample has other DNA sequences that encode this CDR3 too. Here the CDR3 reads CAWSGGNEQFF. CDR3 coding DNA: TGTGCCTGGAGTGGGGGGAATGAGCAGTTCTTC. This rearrangement joins TRBV30 to TRBJ2-1, with D possibly called TRBD1 or TRBD2 (5 bases each). Per the germline V gene, CDR1 is GTSNPN and CDR2 is SVGIG (reference sequence). The CDR3 loop spans 11 amino acids. Trimming took off 1 base at V and 7 bases at J, with 5 bases between the two ends.

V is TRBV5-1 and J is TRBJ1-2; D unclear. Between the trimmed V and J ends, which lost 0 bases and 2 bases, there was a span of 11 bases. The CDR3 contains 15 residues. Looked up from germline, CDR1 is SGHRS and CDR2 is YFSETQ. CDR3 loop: CASSLDGPRNYGYTF. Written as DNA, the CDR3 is TGCGCCAGCAGCTTGGACGGGCCCCGAAACTATGGCTACACCTTC. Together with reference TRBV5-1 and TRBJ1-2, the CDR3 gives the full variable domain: KAGVTQTPRYLIKTRGQQVTLSCSPISGHRSVSWYQQTPGQGLQFLFEYFSETQRNKGNFPGRFSGRQFSNSRSEMNVSTLELGDSALYLCASSLDGPRNYGYTFGSGTRLTVV.

The CDR3 nucleotides are TGCAGCGTTTTTCAGGGGCGGTATGGCTACACCTTC. Protein sequence: CSVFQGRYGYTF. The V gene is TRBV29-1, the J gene TRBJ1-2, with a tentative D call TRBD1 (6 bases). Germline CDR1 reads SQVTM; CDR2 reads ANQGSEA. The CDR3 is 12 residues long. The germline V and J ends were trimmed by 5 bases and 5 bases, with 12 bases remaining between them.

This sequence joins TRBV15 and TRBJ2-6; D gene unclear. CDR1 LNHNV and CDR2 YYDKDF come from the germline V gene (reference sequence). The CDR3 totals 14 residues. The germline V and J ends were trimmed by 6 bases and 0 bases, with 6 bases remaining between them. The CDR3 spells CATRTLSGANVLTF. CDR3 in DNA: TGTGCCACCAGAACCCTCTCTGGGGCCAACGTCCTGACTTTC.

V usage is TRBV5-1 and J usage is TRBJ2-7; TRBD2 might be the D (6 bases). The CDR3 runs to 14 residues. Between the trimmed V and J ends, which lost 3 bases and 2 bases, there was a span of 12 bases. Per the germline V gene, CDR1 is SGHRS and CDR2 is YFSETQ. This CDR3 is CASSSGDGTYEQYF. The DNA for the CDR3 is TGCGCCAGCAGCTCGGGGGACGGAACCTACGAGCAGTACTTC. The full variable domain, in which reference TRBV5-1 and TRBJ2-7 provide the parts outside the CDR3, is KAGVTQTPRYLIKTRGQQVTLSCSPISGHRSVSWYQQTPGQGLQFLFEYFSETQRNKGNFPGRFSGRQFSNSRSEMNVSTLELGDSALYLCASSSGDGTYEQYFGPGTRLTVT.

Here the CDR3 DNA reads TGCGCCAGCATATCAGGGAACACTGAAGCTTTCTTT. Its protein product is CASISGNTEAFF. V and J are TRBV10-2 and TRBJ1-1, with no clear D. Trimming shortened V by 7 bases and J by 1 base, and 7 bases separated the two germline ends. This CDR3 has 12 residues. From germline, CDR1 is WSHSY and CDR2 SAAADI.

The CDR3 spells CASSLGTDTDTQYF. In DNA form, the CDR3 reads TGTGCCAGCAGCTTAGGGACAGACACAGATACGCAGTATTTT. The chain combines TRBV27 with TRBJ2-3, with 7 bases lining up with TRBD1. The V gene's germline CDR1 is MNHEY and CDR2 SMNVEV (reference sequence). Trimming took 6 bases from V and 2 from J; bases not matched to a gene: 5. This CDR3 is built from 14 residues.

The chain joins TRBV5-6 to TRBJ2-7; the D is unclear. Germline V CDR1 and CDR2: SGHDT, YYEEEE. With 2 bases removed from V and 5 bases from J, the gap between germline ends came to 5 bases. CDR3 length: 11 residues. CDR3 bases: TGTGCCAGCAGCTTTATCAACGAGCAGTACTTC. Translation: CASSFINEQYF.

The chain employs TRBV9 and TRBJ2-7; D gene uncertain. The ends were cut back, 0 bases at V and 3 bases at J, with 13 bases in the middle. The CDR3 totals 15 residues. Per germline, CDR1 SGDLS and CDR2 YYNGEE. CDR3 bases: TGTGCCAGCAGCGTAGATCAGAGCCCCTTCTACGAGCAGTACTTC. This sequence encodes CASSVDQSPFYEQYF.

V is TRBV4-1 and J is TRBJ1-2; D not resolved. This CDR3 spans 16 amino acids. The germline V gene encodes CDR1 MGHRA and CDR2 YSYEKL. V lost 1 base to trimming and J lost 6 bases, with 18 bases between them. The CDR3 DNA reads TGCGCCAGCAGCCAAGTGGGAAGTTACAGTCTTAATGGCTACACCTTC. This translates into CASSQVGSYSLNGYTF.

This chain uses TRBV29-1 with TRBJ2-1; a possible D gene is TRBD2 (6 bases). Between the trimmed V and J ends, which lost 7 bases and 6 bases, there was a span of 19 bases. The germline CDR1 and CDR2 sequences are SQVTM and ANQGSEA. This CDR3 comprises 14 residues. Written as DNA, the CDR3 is TGCAGCGGCAAACCGGGACTCCGGGCCAATGAGCAGTTCTTC. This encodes CSGKPGLRANEQFF.

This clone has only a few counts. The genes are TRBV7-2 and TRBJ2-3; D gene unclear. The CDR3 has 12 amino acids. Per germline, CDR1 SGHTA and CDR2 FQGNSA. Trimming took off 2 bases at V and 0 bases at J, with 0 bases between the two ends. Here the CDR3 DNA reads TGTGCCAGCAGCTTAAGCACAGATACGCAGTATTTT. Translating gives CASSLSTDTQYF.

The CDR3, as DNA: TGCAGCGTTGGAGGGGGATACACCGGGGAGCTGTTTTTT. As protein: CSVGGGYTGELFF. V gene TRBV29-1 combines with J gene TRBJ2-2; maybe TRBD1 (6 bases). The V gene's germline CDR1 is SQVTM and CDR2 ANQGSEA. This CDR3 comprises 13 residues. Between the trimmed V and J ends, which lost 4 bases and 3 bases, there was a span of 9 bases.

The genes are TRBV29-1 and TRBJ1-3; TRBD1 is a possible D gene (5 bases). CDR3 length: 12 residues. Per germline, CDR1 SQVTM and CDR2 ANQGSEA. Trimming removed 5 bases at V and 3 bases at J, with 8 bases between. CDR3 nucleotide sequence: TGCAGCGTTTGGGACGATGGAAACACCATATATTTT. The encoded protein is CSVWDDGNTIYF. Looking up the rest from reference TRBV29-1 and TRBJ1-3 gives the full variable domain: SAVISQKPSRDICQRGTSLTIQCQVDSQVTMMFWYRQQPGQSLTLIATANQGSEATYESGFVIDKFPISRPNLTFSTLTVSNMSPEDSSIYLCSVWDDGNTIYFGEGSWLTVV.

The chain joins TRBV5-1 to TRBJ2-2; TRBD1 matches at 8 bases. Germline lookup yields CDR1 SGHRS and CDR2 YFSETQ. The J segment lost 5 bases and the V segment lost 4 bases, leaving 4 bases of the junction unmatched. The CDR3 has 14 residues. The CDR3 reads CASSLRTGTGELFF. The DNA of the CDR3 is TGCGCCAGCAGCCTGAGGACAGGGACCGGGGAGCTGTTTTTT.

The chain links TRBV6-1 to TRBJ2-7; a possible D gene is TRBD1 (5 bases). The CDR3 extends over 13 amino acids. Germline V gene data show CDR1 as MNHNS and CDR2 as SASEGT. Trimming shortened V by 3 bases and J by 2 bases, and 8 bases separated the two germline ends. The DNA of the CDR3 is TGTGCCAGCAGTGATCAGGGTCCCTACGAGCAGTACTTC. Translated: CASSDQGPYEQYF.

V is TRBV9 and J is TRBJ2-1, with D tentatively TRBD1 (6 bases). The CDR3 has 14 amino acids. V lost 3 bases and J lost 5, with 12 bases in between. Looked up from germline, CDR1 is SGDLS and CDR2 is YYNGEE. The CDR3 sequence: CASSAPNRDNEQFF. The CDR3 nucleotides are TGTGCCAGCAGCGCCCCCAACAGGGACAATGAGCAGTTCTTC. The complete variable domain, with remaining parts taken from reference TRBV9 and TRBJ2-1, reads DSGVTQTPKHLITATGQRVTLRCSPRSGDLSVYWYQQSLDQGLQFLIQYYNGEERAKGNILERFSAQQFPDLHSELNLSSLELGDSALYFCASSAPNRDNEQFFGPGTRLTVL.

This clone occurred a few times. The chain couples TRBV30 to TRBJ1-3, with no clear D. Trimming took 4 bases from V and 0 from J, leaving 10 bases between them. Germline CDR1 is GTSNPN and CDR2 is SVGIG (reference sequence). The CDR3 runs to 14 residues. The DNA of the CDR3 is TGTGCCTGGACAGGAGGACTCTCTGGAAACACCATATATTTT. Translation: CAWTGGLSGNTIYF.

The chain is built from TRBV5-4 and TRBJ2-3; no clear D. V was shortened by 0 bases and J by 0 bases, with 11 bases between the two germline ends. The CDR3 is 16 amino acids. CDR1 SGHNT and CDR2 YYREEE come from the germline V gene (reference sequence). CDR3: CASSLDLAPSTDTQYF. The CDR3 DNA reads TGTGCCAGCAGCTTGGATCTGGCACCTAGCACAGATACGCAGTATTTT.

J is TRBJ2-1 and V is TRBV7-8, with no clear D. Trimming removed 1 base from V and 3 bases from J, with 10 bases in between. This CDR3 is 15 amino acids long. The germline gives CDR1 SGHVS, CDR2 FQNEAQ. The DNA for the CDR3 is TGTGCCAGCAGCTTAGTAGCAGTAAACTACAATGAGCAGTTCTTC. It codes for CASSLVAVNYNEQFF.

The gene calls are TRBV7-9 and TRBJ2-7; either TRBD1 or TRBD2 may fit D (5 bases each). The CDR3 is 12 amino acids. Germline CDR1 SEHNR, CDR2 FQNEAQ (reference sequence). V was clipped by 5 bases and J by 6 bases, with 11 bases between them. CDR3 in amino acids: CASSPGTPEQYF. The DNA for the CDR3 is TGTGCCAGCAGCCCCGGGACCCCCGAGCAGTACTTC.

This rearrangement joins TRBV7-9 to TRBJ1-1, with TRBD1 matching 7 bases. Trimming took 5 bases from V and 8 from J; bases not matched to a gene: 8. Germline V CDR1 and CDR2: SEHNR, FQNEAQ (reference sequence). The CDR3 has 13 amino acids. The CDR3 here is CASSARTGYEAFF. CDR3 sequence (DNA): TGTGCCAGCAGCGCTAGGACAGGATACGAAGCTTTCTTT.